This TCR beta chain was observed in a study of blood T cell repertoires in COVID-19. Study summary: Italy, Spain and the United States were the sources of the convalescent and acute COVID-19 samples.

Looked up from germline, CDR1 is MGHDK and CDR2 is SYGVNS. V shed 8 bases, J shed 4 bases, and the junction held 1 base outside the gene matches. The CDR3 loop spans 12 amino acids. In this sample, this clone turned up a few times. Clones were sequenced by immunoSEQ multiplex PCR, and TCRdb holds only the in-frame ones, with some missing. Seen here are tens of thousands of clones, less than 85% observed once, and the top ten hold 2.5%. The material sequenced was peripheral blood. This sequence originates from a man over 45 with acute or convalescent COVID-19. The chain has TRBV25-1 and TRBJ1-1; 10 bases map to TRBD1. In DNA form, the CDR3 reads TGTGCCAGCGGGACAGGGGCCACTGAAGCTTTCTTT. This codes for CASGTGATEAFF.